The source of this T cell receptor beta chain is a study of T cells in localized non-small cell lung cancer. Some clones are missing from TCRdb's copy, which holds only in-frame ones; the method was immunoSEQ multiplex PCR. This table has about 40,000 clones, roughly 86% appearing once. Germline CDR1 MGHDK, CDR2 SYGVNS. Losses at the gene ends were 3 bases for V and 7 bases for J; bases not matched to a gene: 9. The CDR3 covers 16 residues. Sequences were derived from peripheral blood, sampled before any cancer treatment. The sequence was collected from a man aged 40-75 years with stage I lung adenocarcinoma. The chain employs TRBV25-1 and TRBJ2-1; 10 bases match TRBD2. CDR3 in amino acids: CASSESGRASGNEQFF. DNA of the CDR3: TGTGCCAGCAGTGAGAGCGGGAGGGCCTCTGGGAATGAGCAGTTCTTC.